This TCR beta chain was identified during a study of T cells after yellow fever vaccination. Universal primer sites and UMIs were introduced during 5'RACE template-switching synthesis of TCR cDNA. TCRdb re-analysed the 5' RACE reads in MiXCR, keeping a single row per CDR3 protein. The sample records approximately 70,000 distinct CDR3 sequences, around 7.1% being singletons. Study results and caveats: Weaker in magnitude, the secondary response showed a faster peak on day 5 versus 15. A minor fraction of clonotypes spanned both CD4 and CD8 compartments.

The sample holds many counts of this clonotype. Its antigen is unidentified. The CDR3 has 14 amino acids. Trimming took off 1 base at V and 5 bases at J, with 10 bases between the two ends. CDR1 SGHKS and CDR2 YYEKEE come from the germline V gene (reference sequence). This chain connects TRBV5-5 to TRBJ2-1; a weak D match, TRBD1 (6 bases). The clonotype originates from a man aged 18-30 years who received the YFV17D yellow fever vaccine. This specimen consisted of CD8+ T cells sorted from PBMCs, obtained roughly 10 days after the first yellow fever vaccination. The CDR3 protein is CASSLIPGDNEQFF. The CDR3 nucleotides read TGTGCCAGCAGCTTGATTCCAGGGGACAATGAGCAGTTCTTC.